This T cell receptor (beta chain) was obtained from a study of identical twins (dated by TCRdb to 2015 to 2016). In terms of the full investigation: The study deep-sequenced TCR alpha and beta repertoires from monozygotic twins, unrelated adults of various ages and cord blood to test whether fetal clonotypes persist. To rule out contamination, replicate twin experiments were performed at different times with different library preparation protocols.

Turning to this clonotype: The antigen this receptor binds is unknown. No qualities accompany the bases; no much larger clone lies one base away.

Broader findings and caveats from the paper: Excess twin sharing in beta out-of-frame sequences was weaker because fewer shared sequences lowered the signal-to-noise ratio. Fewer insertions were carried by abundant cord blood beta clonotypes; a weaker similar trend was observed in young adult naive repertoires, while no such trend was observed in memory repertoires. Because the same donors could not be followed over many years, the conclusions relied on cross-sectional statistical analysis. Out-of-frame TCR alpha sequences shared between twins showed an excess of low generation-probability sequences compared with coincidental sharing between unrelated individuals. Invariant T cells such as MAIT and iNKT could partly confound zero-insertion analyses, though diverse VJ usage argued against this for most clonotypes. Recombination models systematically underestimated out-of-frame TCR alpha sharing in monozygotic twins but agreed with sharing between unrelated individuals.

The CDR3 covers 15 residues, taking in both the cysteine and the phenylalanine. The CDR3 DNA has 45 bases and is translated from base 1. V is reduced by 4 bases and J by 2 bases, leaving a spacing of 14 bases between them. The germline V gene yields SGHDT for CDR1 and YYEEEE for CDR2. Library method: 5' RACE. For sequencing, an Illumina HiSeq 2000 was employed. Template switching introduced a universal primer binding site; the final cDNA contained a unique molecular identifier, enabling accurate counting of TCR cDNA molecules. First-strand cDNA for TCR alpha and beta chains was synthesized from specific primers in the conserved constant-segment region. Each cDNA library was double barcoded, with a SMART-Mk sample barcode plus Illumina barcodes, to control for contamination. TruSeq adapter sequences along with Illumina sample barcodes were introduced in two successive PCR steps. The TCR alpha and beta cDNA libraries were sequenced on the Illumina HiSeq platform using custom primers. Turning to the authors' computational methods: Raw reads were processed with MiGEC to extract unique molecular identifiers, and MiXCR was used to determine CDR3 positions. For each individual, recombination models were inferred using an EM algorithm with the repgenHMM and IGoR tools. The analysis of shared clonotypes was done with the tcR package in R, with sharing normalized by the product of cloneset sizes. To study raw recombination free of thymic and clonal selection effects, out-of-frame nonproductive sequences were analyzed. The public sequencing data were trimmed at Q25 with fastp and processed into clonotypes with MiXCR by TCRdb, which kept only in-frame beta chains. Entries are consolidated by CDR3 protein sequence, retaining the most common genes and DNA. TCRdb, rather than the study authors, made the V and J calls. Present in this sample are some 630,000 distinct CDR3 sequences, under 8.5% of which were seen just once. 1.6% of the sample goes to the ten largest clones.

Every donor in the study was a healthy Caucasian. Three pairs of female monozygotic twins, all aged roughly 18 to 29 years, were included in the twin cohort. The RNA used for TCR libraries was isolated from peripheral blood mononuclear cells. Another study also made use of these data, one on yellow fever vaccine responses in identical twins. As noted in the second study: According to the authors, in identical twins the way T cells responded to vaccination appeared partly convergent and partly personalized. In the study, vaccine-responding T cell clones were precisely tracked in identical twins.

The clonotype originates from a young woman in good health. The chain couples TRBV5-6 to TRBJ2-3, with no D gene named confidently. Sequencing was carried out using PBMCs. CDR3 protein: CASSSWAVYTDTQYF. The DNA sequence follows: TGTGCCAGCAGCAGTTGGGCAGTCTACACAGATACGCAGTATTTT.